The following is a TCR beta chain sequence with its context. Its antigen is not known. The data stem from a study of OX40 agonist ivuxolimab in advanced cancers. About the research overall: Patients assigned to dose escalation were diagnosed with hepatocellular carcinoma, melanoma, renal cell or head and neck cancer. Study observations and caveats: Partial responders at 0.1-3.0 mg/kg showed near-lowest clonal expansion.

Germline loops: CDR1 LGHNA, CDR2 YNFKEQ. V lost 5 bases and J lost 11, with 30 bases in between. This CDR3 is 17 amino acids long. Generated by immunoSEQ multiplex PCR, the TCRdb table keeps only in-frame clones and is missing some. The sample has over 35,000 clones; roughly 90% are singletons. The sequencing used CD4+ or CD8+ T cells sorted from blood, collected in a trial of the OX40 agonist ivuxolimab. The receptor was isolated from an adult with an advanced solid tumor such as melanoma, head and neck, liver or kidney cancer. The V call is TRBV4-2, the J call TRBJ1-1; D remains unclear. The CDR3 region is CASSSSHSYSAQQRAFF. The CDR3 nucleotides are TGTGCCAGCAGCTCATCCCACTCCTACAGTGCGCAGCAACGGGCTTTCTTT.